The present TCR beta chain was sequenced within a study of T cell responses to AZD1222 COVID-19 vaccine. Some clones are missing from TCRdb's copy, which holds only in-frame ones; the method was immunoSEQ multiplex PCR. Of 95,000 to 100,000 clones listed, 87% were seen once; the top ten hold about 10%. The CDR3 covers 15 residues. CDR1 and CDR2 from the germline V gene are SGHVS and FQNEAQ. V shed 4 bases, J shed 4 bases, and the junction held 5 bases outside the gene matches. The sample in question was peripheral blood, obtained 28 days after the second AZD1222 dose. The clonotype comes from an adult who received the AZD1222 COVID-19 vaccine. The chain carries TRBV7-8 and TRBJ2-7, with 12 positions matching TRBD1. CDR3 bases: TGTGCCAGCAGCTCGCCGGGACAGGGGGCTTACGAGCAGTACTTC. Protein product: CASSSPGQGAYEQYF.